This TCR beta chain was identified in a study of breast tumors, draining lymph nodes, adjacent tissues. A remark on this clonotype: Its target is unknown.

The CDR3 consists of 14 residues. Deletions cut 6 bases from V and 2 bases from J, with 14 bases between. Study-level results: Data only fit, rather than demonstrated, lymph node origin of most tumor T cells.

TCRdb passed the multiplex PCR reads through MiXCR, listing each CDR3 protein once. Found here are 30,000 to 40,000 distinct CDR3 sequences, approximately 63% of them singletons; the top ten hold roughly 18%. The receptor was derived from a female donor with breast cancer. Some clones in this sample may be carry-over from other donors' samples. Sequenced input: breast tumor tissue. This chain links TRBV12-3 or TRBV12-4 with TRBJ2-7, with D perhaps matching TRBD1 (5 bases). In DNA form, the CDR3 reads TGTGCCAGCAGGGACAAAGGTGGGCCCTACGAGCAGTACTTC. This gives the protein CASRDKGGPYEQYF.